This T cell receptor beta chain was obtained from a study of CD8 T cells in Susac syndrome. Deletions cut 1 base from V and 2 bases from J, with 8 bases between. CDR3 length: 13 amino acids. Germline CDR1 reads DFQATT; CDR2 reads SNEGSKA (reference sequence). The authors reverse transcribed about 0.5 to 1 ug RNA with random hexamers. TCRdb re-called the immunoSEQ multiplex PCR reads through MiXCR, storing one row per CDR3 protein. The sample lists 180,000 or so distinct CDR3 sequences, around 94% seen once, with about 0.13% in the top ten. This clonotype was sampled from a human donor in good health. The sequencing sample was made of CD4+ T cells from PBMCs. V and J are TRBV20-1 and TRBJ1-1, with a tentative D call TRBD1 (5 bases). CDR3 sequence reads: CSARAGLNTEAFF. For the CDR3, the DNA is TGCAGTGCTAGAGCGGGGCTTAACACTGAAGCTTTCTTT.